This paragraph covers one T cell receptor (beta chain) sequence. The entry originates in a study of T-cell memory formation after mild COVID-19. Germline lookup yields CDR1 SGHDT and CDR2 YYEEEE. The V and J ends lost 4 bases and 1 base respectively, with 11 bases between them. The CDR3 length is 14 residues. Each CDR3 protein is one row after TCRdb ran MiXCR on the 5' RACE reads. The table records roughly 620,000 distinct CDR3 sequences, roughly 18% of them present only once. The sample taken for sequencing was PBMCs or a T cell subset sorted from them (not recorded which). This chain links TRBV5-6 with TRBJ1-1; D may be TRBD1 (6 bases). The receptor's source is an adult woman who had mild COVID-19 (a few samples of this study predate the infection). Cell type and time point are not known. CDR3 coding DNA: TGTGCCAGCAGCCTGGGACACACGAACACTGAAGCTTTCTTT. The encoded protein is CASSLGHTNTEAFF.